These 29 T cell receptor beta chains came from one sample sequenced in a study of T cell repertoires in cytomegalovirus infection. These receptors lack a known antigen. Via MiXCR, TCRdb re-called the reads, giving one row per CDR3 protein. The data hold about a million distinct CDR3 sequences, with around 32% observed a single time. Sequencing used cultured CD8+ T cells from PBMCs, obtained from culture after CMV antigen stimulation. The origin of the receptors is a human donor in good health (CMV status not recorded). Some clones in this sample may be carry-over from other donors' samples.

There are many counts of this clonotype. The V call is TRBV4-1, the J call TRBJ2-7, with D perhaps matching TRBD1 (7 bases). Trimming took 3 bases from V and 4 from J, leaving 19 bases between them. The germline V gene has CDR1 MGHRA and CDR2 YSYEKL. The CDR3 is made up of 16 amino acids. This chain's CDR3 is CASSHRGQTGRYEQYF. DNA of the CDR3: TGCGCCAGCAGCCATAGAGGCCAGACAGGGAGGTACGAGCAGTACTTC.

This clonotype has only a few counts. CDR3 DNA sequence: TGTGCCAGCAGTTCAGCGCTCGGGACAGGGAGTAATGTGGACTATGGCTACACCTTC. It codes for CASSSALGTGSNVDYGYTF. The chain has TRBV28 and TRBJ1-2; 9 nucleotides match TRBD1. The J segment lost 3 bases and the V segment lost 4 bases, leaving 18 bases of the junction unmatched. CDR1 and CDR2 (germline): MDHEN, SYDVKM. This CDR3 has 19 amino acids.

The rearrangement links TRBV6-5 to TRBJ1-2; D uncertain. Germline V gene lookup returns CDR1 MNHEY and CDR2 SVGAGI. CDR3 length: 13 residues. Trimming took off 5 bases at V and 3 bases at J, with 10 bases between the two ends. The CDR3 reads CASSTIAYYGYTF. DNA of the CDR3: TGTGCCAGCAGTACTATTGCCTACTATGGCTACACCTTC.

This clonotype was seen more than once but under ten times. The chain links TRBV11-2 to TRBJ1-1; D perhaps matches TRBD1 (6 bases). The CDR3 runs 16 residues. The V gene lost 2 bases and the J gene lost 5 bases, with 18 bases spanning the gap. Germline values: CDR1 SGHAT, CDR2 FQNNGV. The CDR3 sequence is CASSLWSPTGPTEAFF. The DNA of the CDR3 is TGTGCCAGCAGCTTATGGAGCCCGACAGGTCCTACTGAAGCTTTCTTT.

Only one count was recorded for this clonotype. This rearrangement joins TRBV19 to TRBJ1-5; D gene ambiguous. V was trimmed by 0 bases and J by 1 base, leaving 4 bases between them. The germline V gene has CDR1 LNHDA and CDR2 SQIVND (reference sequence). There are 14 residues in the CDR3. The CDR3 here is CASSIDNSNQPQHF. As DNA, the CDR3 is TGTGCCAGTAGTATAGATAACAGCAATCAGCCCCAGCATTTT.

This sequence joins TRBV14 and TRBJ1-4; 8 bases align to TRBD1. Germline V gene data show CDR1 as SGHDN and CDR2 as FVKESK. There are 16 residues in the CDR3. V shed 2 bases and J 3 bases; nucleotides not matched to a gene: 5. CDR3 sequence: CASSQLRGPSNEKLFF. The CDR3 nucleotides are TGTGCCAGCAGCCAACTCAGGGGGCCTTCTAATGAAAAACTGTTTTTT. Filled out from reference TRBV14 and TRBJ1-4, the complete variable domain reads EAGVTQFPSHSVIEKGQTVTLRCDPISGHDNLYWYRRVMGKEIKFLLHFVKESKQDESGMPNNRFLAERTGGTYSTLKVQPAELEDSGVYFCASSQLRGPSNEKLFFGSGTQLSVL.

The chain uses TRBV7-6 and TRBJ2-7, with a weak D call TRBD1 (6 bases). Germline V gives CDR1 SGHVS, CDR2 FNYEAQ. This CDR3 is 14 amino acids long. Trimming took off 1 base at V and 7 bases at J, with 14 bases between the two ends. The CDR3 region is CASSLEGGGGEQYV. CDR3 in DNA: TGTGCCAGCAGCTTAGAAGGTGGGGGCGGGGAGCAGTACGTC.

The chain carries TRBV15 and TRBJ1-3; weak D call: TRBD1 (5 bases). Germline V lookup: CDR1 LNHNV, CDR2 YYDKDF (reference sequence). CDR3 length: 18 residues. V was cut by 0 bases and J by 2 bases, with 17 bases left in between. The CDR3 reads CATSRDRGRGRTGNTIYF. DNA for the CDR3: TGTGCCACCAGCAGAGATCGAGGTCGGGGGAGAACTGGAAACACCATATATTTT. Looking up the rest from reference TRBV15 and TRBJ1-3 gives the full variable domain: DAMVIQNPRYQVTQFGKPVTLSCSQTLNHNVMYWYQQKSSQAPKLLFHYYDKDFNNEADTPDNFQSRRPNTSFCFLDIRSPGLGDTAMYLCATSRDRGRGRTGNTIYFGEGSWLTVV.

This clonotype was recorded a few times. This chain uses TRBV7-6 with TRBJ2-1; D is uncertain. The germline CDR1 and CDR2 sequences are SGHVS and FNYEAQ. V was shortened by 5 bases and J by 2 bases, with 16 bases between the two germline ends. This CDR3 is 16 amino acids long. Here the CDR3 reads CASSDTNSLTYNEQFF. The CDR3 DNA follows: TGTGCCAGCAGCGATACCAACAGTCTAACCTACAATGAGCAGTTCTTC.

This clonotype was counted many times. V usage is TRBV11-3 and J usage is TRBJ2-1, with 10 bases fitting TRBD2. Trimming took 0 bases from V and 3 from J; bases not matched to a gene: 2. The CDR3 length is 16 residues. CDR1 SGHNT and CDR2 YENEEA come from the germline V gene. DNA for the CDR3: TGTGCCAGCAGCTTAGATGGGACTAGCGACTACAATGAGCAGTTCTTC. Its translation: CASSLDGTSDYNEQFF.

V usage is TRBV11-3 and J usage is TRBJ1-6; TRBD1 is a possible D gene (6 bases). There are 13 residues in the CDR3. Trimming stripped 4 bases from V and 8 bases from J, with 9 bases between. Germline values: CDR1 SGHNT, CDR2 YENEEA. The CDR3 DNA reads TGTGCCAGCAGCTGGGGACAAGATTCACCCCTCCACTTT. It is translated as CASSWGQDSPLHF.

V gene TRBV19 combines with J gene TRBJ1-1; the D is unclear. Trimming pared 1 base from V and 4 bases from J, leaving 4 bases between. The germline V gene encodes CDR1 LNHDA and CDR2 SQIVND (reference sequence). The CDR3 length is 12 residues. The CDR3 nucleotides are TGTGCCAGTAGTATAGCACGCACTGAAGCTTTCTTT. Protein: CASSIARTEAFF.

The chain is built from TRBV2 and TRBJ2-5; D call uncertain. Germline CDR1 and CDR2: SNHLY and FYNNEI. CDR3 length: 17 residues. Trimming took 8 bases from V and 2 from J, leaving 24 bases between them. The CDR3 is CASFLDYSEAQQETQYF. CDR3 coding DNA: TGTGCCAGCTTTTTAGATTATTCAGAGGCCCAGCAAGAGACCCAGTACTTC.

This clonotype turned up a few times. The chain carries TRBV7-6 and TRBJ2-7; D remains unclear. CDR3 length equals 13 residues. With 1 base removed from V and 2 bases from J, the gap between germline ends came to 6 bases. In germline, CDR1 is SGHVS, CDR2 FNYEAQ. The CDR3 DNA is TGTGCCAGCAGCTTAGACCCCACCTACGAGCAGTACTTC. Amino acids: CASSLDPTYEQYF.

The chain carries TRBV2 and TRBJ2-5; 9 bases line up with TRBD1. Germline V gene data show CDR1 as SNHLY and CDR2 as FYNNEI. The CDR3 is made up of 15 amino acids. V trimming: 3 bases; J trimming: 1 base; junction bases outside the gene matches: 3. The CDR3 sequence is CASSEDRGIQETQYF. DNA for the CDR3: TGTGCCAGCAGTGAGGACAGGGGAATCCAAGAGACCCAGTACTTC.

The J gene is TRBJ2-5, the V gene TRBV5-1, with D unclear. The germline gives CDR1 SGHRS, CDR2 YFSETQ. V lost 0 bases and J lost 0, with 9 bases in between. The CDR3 loop spans 15 amino acids. CDR3 nucleotide sequence: TGCGCCAGCAGCTTGGTGGTCCAGTACCAAGAGACCCAGTACTTC. This translates into CASSLVVQYQETQYF.

A few counts support this clonotype. The CDR3 reads CAAPEAGDTEAFF. CDR3 sequence (DNA): TGTGCCGCCCCGGAGGCGGGAGACACTGAAGCTTTCTTT. V usage is TRBV12-5 and J usage is TRBJ1-1; no reliable D call. This CDR3 region has 13 residues. The germline V gene has CDR1 LGHNT and CDR2 FRNRAP.

This clonotype came up a few times. The rearrangement uses TRBV6-5 and TRBJ2-1, with unresolved D. Germline V gene lookup returns CDR1 MNHEY and CDR2 SVGAGI. This CDR3 contains 13 residues. Trimming left V 0 bases short and J 14 bases short, with 14 bases between. Here the CDR3 DNA reads TGTGCCAGCAGTTACTCCGATTTAAGCTTTAAGTTCTTC. It is translated as CASSYSDLSFKFF.

J is TRBJ1-4 and V is TRBV15; D remains ambiguous. CDR1 LNHNV and CDR2 YYDKDF come from the germline V gene (reference sequence). The CDR3 spans 16 residues. Trimming left V 6 bases short and J 1 base short, with 15 bases between. This CDR3 is CATRPEFRRTNEKLFF. The CDR3 DNA follows: TGTGCCACCAGGCCCGAATTTAGGCGAACTAATGAAAAACTGTTTTTT.

The chain employs TRBV6-5 and TRBJ2-7; 10 bases are shared with TRBD1. V lost 8 bases and J lost 1; bases outside the gene matches: 5. CDR3 size: 14 residues. Germline assignment: CDR1 MNHEY and CDR2 SVGAGI. CDR3 in amino acids: CASGRDRGSYEQYF. CDR3 sequence (DNA): TGTGCCAGCGGTAGGGACAGGGGATCCTACGAGCAGTACTTC.

The chain recombines TRBV4-3 with TRBJ2-1; 9 bases are a match to TRBD1. J lost 2 bases, V lost 1 base, and 6 bases had no gene match. The CDR3 covers 17 residues. CDR1 is LGHNA, CDR2 YSLEER, per germline. The CDR3 DNA sequence: TGCGCCAGCAGCCAAGGGTCCCGGGACAGGGCCTACAATGAGCAGTTCTTC. This translates into CASSQGSRDRAYNEQFF.

This clonotype came up a few times. The CDR3: CATSDSRRWDNEQFF. The CDR3 DNA reads TGTGCCACCAGTGATTCCCGCCGGTGGGACAATGAGCAGTTCTTC. V is TRBV24-1 and J is TRBJ2-1; D is ambiguous. The CDR3 is 15 amino acids. V was pared by 2 bases and J by 5 bases, with 12 bases between. Germline CDR1 is KGHDR and CDR2 is SFDVKD.

Here the CDR3 DNA reads TGTGCCAGCAGCTCCGGGACAGGGGGCGTTCAGGACTATGGCTACACCTTC. Amino acids: CASSSGTGGVQDYGYTF. This chain uses TRBV7-9 with TRBJ1-2; 12 nucleotides line up with TRBD1. From germline, CDR1 is SEHNR and CDR2 FQNEAQ (reference sequence). V was clipped by 4 bases and J by 3 bases; unmatched bases: 9. The CDR3 spans 17 residues.

The chain links TRBV7-2 to TRBJ1-2; tentatively, D is TRBD1 (6 bases). This CDR3 region has 13 residues. Germline V gene sequence: CDR1 SGHTA, CDR2 FQGNSA. V was shortened by 8 bases and J by 4 bases, with 14 bases between the two germline ends. The DNA for the CDR3 is TGTGCCAGCGAGGGGGGCTTTTTCTATGGCTACACCTTC. Protein: CASEGGFFYGYTF.

The chain employs TRBV6-8 and TRBJ2-7, with D maybe TRBD1 (5 bases). The length of the CDR3 is 17 residues. Trimming took 2 bases from V and 0 from J, leaving 17 bases between them. Per the germline V gene, CDR1 is MNHGY and CDR2 is SAAAGT. CDR3 bases: TGTGCCAGCAGTTACGGGGCCCCGTTTCAGGGCTCCTACGAGCAGTACGTC. Its translation: CASSYGAPFQGSYEQYV.

This clonotype was found a few times. V usage is TRBV7-9 and J usage is TRBJ2-4, with D perhaps TRBD2 (5 bases). Trimming shortened V by 0 bases and J by 0 bases, and 12 bases separated the two germline ends. Germline loops: CDR1 SEHNR, CDR2 FQNEAQ (reference sequence). The CDR3 has 17 amino acids. CDR3 in amino acids: CASSLAKAGLAKNIQYF. As DNA, the CDR3 is TGTGCCAGCAGCTTAGCGAAGGCGGGCCTAGCCAAAAACATTCAGTACTTC.

This clonotype was picked up many times. This CDR3 is CASSPWTGNEKLFF. In DNA form, the CDR3 reads TGTGCCAGCAGCCCATGGACGGGAAATGAAAAACTGTTTTTT. V usage is TRBV7-2 and J usage is TRBJ1-4; D call uncertain. V was shortened by 5 bases and J by 5 bases, with 12 bases between the two germline ends. The CDR3 loop spans 14 amino acids. Germline CDR1 is SGHTA and CDR2 is FQGNSA.

This clonotype was picked up a small number of times. The chain couples TRBV3-1 to TRBJ2-3, with a possible D match to TRBD2 (5 bases). Germline V lookup: CDR1 LGHDT, CDR2 YNNKEL (reference sequence). Trimming stripped 1 base from V and 2 bases from J, with 13 bases between. The CDR3 is 16 residues long. The CDR3 loop is CASSQASGESTDTQYF. The CDR3 DNA reads as TGTGCCAGCAGCCAAGCAAGCGGTGAATCCACAGATACGCAGTATTTT.

The table lists this clonotype with a count of one. The chain recombines TRBV12-3 or TRBV12-4 with TRBJ2-5; 8 bases map to TRBD2. The CDR3 spans 16 residues. J gave up 5 bases and V 6 bases, and 14 bases lay outside the gene matches. This chain's CDR3 is CASSPPPGGGRETQYF. The CDR3, as DNA: TGTGCCAGCAGCCCCCCCCCCGGGGGGGGGAGGGAGACCCAGTACTTC.